Listed below are T cell receptor beta chains from one sample, sequenced in a study of cytomegalovirus exposure and HLA in healthy donors. TCRdb's table, derived via immunoSEQ multiplex PCR, lists solely in-frame clones and lacks some. The sample has about 150,000 clones, 70% to 90% seen once; the top ten hold approximately 2.5%. Input material: PBMCs. All receptors come from a woman between 18 and 29 years old in good health and CMV-seronegative. CDR3s include the opening cysteine and the closing phenylalanine or tryptophan. A D gene is named only where the DNA matches it firmly. Rows give clone size only sometimes, using once, few, many, or a class for an expanded clone.

j_call	v_call	clone_size	d_call	cdr3_aa	cdr3_nt
TRBJ1-2	TRBV6-6	NA	TRBD1	CASSPSSRDRNYGYTF	TGTGCCAGCAGTCCTTCGTCCCGGGACAGGAACTATGGCTACACCTTC
TRBJ1-6	TRBV5-4	NA	NA	CASSLQGYGSPLHF	TGTGCCAGCAGCTTGCAGGGGTATGGTTCACCCCTCCACTTT
TRBJ2-6	TRBV19	once	NA	CASKGVRGANVLTF	TGTGCCAGTAAGGGGGTCCGCGGGGCCAACGTCCTGACTTTC
TRBJ1-2	TRBV28	NA	TRBD1	CASRATGKMGYGYTF	TGTGCCAGCAGGGCGACAGGGAAGATGGGCTATGGCTACACCTTC
TRBJ2-3	TRBV15	NA	NA	CATSRRGAEDTQYF	TGTGCCACCAGCAGACGGGGGGCAGAGGATACGCAGTATTTT
TRBJ2-2	TRBV19	NA	TRBD1	CASSDRANTGELFF	TGTGCCAGCTCGGACAGGGCGAACACCGGGGAGCTGTTTTTT
TRBJ2-3	TRBV6-6	few	TRBD1	CASSYATGVGADTQYF	TGTGCCAGCAGTTACGCCACAGGGGTCGGAGCAGATACGCAGTATTTT
TRBJ2-7	TRBV30	NA	NA	CALAPGSYEQYF	TGTGCCTTGGCCCCCGGGAGTTACGAGCAGTACTTC
TRBJ1-3	TRBV7-8	once	NA	CASSLGGGSGNTIYF	TGTGCCAGCAGCCTAGGAGGCGGGTCTGGAAACACCATATATTTT
TRBJ1-1	TRBV6-5	NA	NA	CASSSPTELNTEAFF	TGTGCCAGCAGTTCACCGACAGAACTGAACACTGAAGCTTTCTTT
TRBJ2-1	TRBV5-4	NA	TRBD2	CASSEIAGGPYNEQFF	TGTGCCAGCAGCGAGATAGCGGGGGGGCCCTACAATGAGCAGTTCTTC
TRBJ1-2	TRBV7-2	NA	TRBD1	CASSSQQGVYGYTF	TGTGCCAGCAGCTCGCAACAGGGGGTCTATGGCTACACCTTC
TRBJ2-1	TRBV5-1	NA	NA	CASSLGGDSYNEQFF	TGCGCCAGCAGCCTGGGCGGCGACTCCTACAATGAGCAGTTCTTC
TRBJ2-7	TRBV7-3	NA	TRBD2	CASSLQAGGFREQYF	TGTGCCAGCAGCTTACAGGCGGGAGGGTTTCGCGAGCAGTACTTC
TRBJ1-5	TRBV19	NA	TRBD1	CASSSDRASNQPQHF	TGTGCCAGTAGCTCAGACAGGGCAAGCAATCAGCCCCAGCATTTT
TRBJ2-4	TRBV5-6	NA	TRBD1	CASSSGPGQQYF	TGTGCCAGCAGCTCGGGGCCGGGACAGCAGTACTTC
TRBJ2-3	TRBV18	NA	NA	CASSPGSGVLGDTQYF	TGTGCCAGCTCACCCGGGTCGGGGGTGCTGGGAGATACGCAGTATTTT
TRBJ2-3	TRBV4-3	NA	TRBD2	CASSHVGLAGTDTQYF	TGCGCCAGCAGCCATGTGGGACTAGCGGGAACAGATACGCAGTATTTT
TRBJ1-4	TRBV5-1	once	NA	CASSLTGRYEKLFF	TGCGCCAGCAGCTTGACTGGGAGGTATGAAAAACTGTTTTTT
TRBJ2-1	TRBV7-2	NA	TRBD2	CASSLGGAGANEQFF	TGTGCCAGCAGCTTAGGAGGAGCGGGAGCTAATGAGCAGTTCTTC
TRBJ1-2	TRBV28	NA	TRBD1	CAVQGAIRVGYTF	TGTGCCGTACAGGGGGCCATCCGGGTTGGCTACACCTTC
TRBJ2-7	TRBV5-1	NA	NA	CASSLSGLSAYEQYF	TGCGCCAGCAGCTTGAGTGGCCTCAGCGCCTACGAGCAGTACTTC
TRBJ1-1	TRBV9	few	NA	CASSDRMNTEAFF	TGTGCCAGCAGCGACAGAATGAACACTGAAGCTTTCTTT
TRBJ2-5	TRBV7-9	once	TRBD2	CASSPGRGDQETQYF	TGTGCCAGCAGCCCCGGGCGGGGGGATCAAGAGACCCAGTACTTC
TRBJ1-4	TRBV19	few	TRBD1	CASSPTGREKLFF	TGTGCCAGTAGCCCGACAGGGCGTGAAAAACTGTTTTTT
TRBJ2-5	TRBV29-1	NA	TRBD1	CSVLGQGTQYF	TGCAGCGTTCTGGGACAGGGGACCCAGTACTTC